Below, one TCR beta chain is given with its context. Its antigen has not been determined. The input lacks base qualities; no much larger clone sits a single base away. The CDR3 has 13 amino acids, counting the end cysteine and phenylalanine. Only the CDR3 portion is preserved as DNA: 39 bases, with reading frame beginning at the first base. Based on the germline V gene (reference sequence), the CDR1 and CDR2 sequences are LNHNV and YYDKDF. V lost 3 bases and J lost 3 bases, and the count of bases not matched to a germline gene is 1. This record belongs to a study of Tregs in tolerant kidney transplant recipients (dated by TCRdb to about 2019). With respect to the entire study: The transplants used related donors along with nonmyeloablative bone marrow transplantation, and in the human trials mixed chimerism was transient. TCRbeta sequencing was used in the study to identify donor-specific regulatory T cells before combined kidney and bone marrow transplantation, and the identified cells were then tracked after transplant. What the research found in general, with its limitations: The most biologically relevant and donor-specific TCRbeta repertoire appeared to be identified by expanding Tregs with activated donor B cells. Because the PCR primers were changed over time for some patients, nucleotide-level comparison could not be performed across the samples from those patients. Biological reproducibility was not directly addressed, though technical replication error appeared minimal. In tolerant patients, donor-specific Tregs expanded more than Tregs overall, which suggests antigen-driven rather than nonspecific expansion. Because the study included only a small number of patients, the results must be confirmed in larger populations and under other immunosuppression protocols.

The meaning of the sample's time point label: blood sample drawn before combined kidney and bone marrow transplant. Unstimulated Tregs (CD4+CD25+CD127-), CD4+ non-Tregs (CD4+CD25-), CD4 and CD8 cells were FACS-sorted from thawed PBMCs. The patients were a handful of recipients of combined kidney and bone marrow transplants from the ITN036ST trial, and samples were available only for these trial subjects. Healthy control blood was processed to PBMCs by Ficoll density gradient and cryopreserved, and patient PBMCs were collected before and after transplant. For TCRbeta CDR3 sequencing, genomic DNA was extracted from sorted cells using the QIAGEN DNeasy Blood and Tissue Kit. High-throughput TCRbeta CDR3 sequencing, which included PCR amplification with bias correction and internal controls, was done commercially through immunoSEQ. As for the authors' bioinformatics: Unique productive TCRbeta sequences were defined by CDR3 nucleotide sequence where primers matched, and otherwise by CDR3 amino acid sequence together with Vbeta and Jbeta genes. To correct sorting error, sequences shared between sorted populations at a frequency ratio of 2:1 or less were removed; the rest were assigned to the higher population. A sequence was defined as donor-reactive if the sequence was expanded at least 5-fold in CFSE-low cells compared with unstimulated cells and had a frequency of at least 0.01% in CFSE-low cells. Jensen-Shannon divergence, calculated on the top 100 TCRbeta sequences ranked by frequency, was used to quantify repertoire divergence. When a sample had multiple sequencing runs, each run was corrected for sorting error separately and the runs were then pooled. TCRdb limited this immuneACCESS table to in-frame rearrangements with V and J called. A share of clones is missing; checked studies link under half to unresolved V genes, and the rest is unexplained. V and J calls and clone size are given by that table; D and trimming were obtained from the DNA. The table for this sample lists about 77,000 clones; roughly 98% of them were counted only once. Of the sample, roughly 0.6% falls within the top ten clones.

This clonotype was sampled from a human donor who received a combined kidney and bone marrow transplant. The sample here was CD4+ T cells from blood, taken before the transplant. The sequence is built from TRBV15 and TRBJ2-7; TRBD1 fits 8 bases in the junction. The bases read TGTGCCACCAGCAGGGGACAGGACTACGAGCAGTACTTC. Translated, this gives CATSRGQDYEQYF.